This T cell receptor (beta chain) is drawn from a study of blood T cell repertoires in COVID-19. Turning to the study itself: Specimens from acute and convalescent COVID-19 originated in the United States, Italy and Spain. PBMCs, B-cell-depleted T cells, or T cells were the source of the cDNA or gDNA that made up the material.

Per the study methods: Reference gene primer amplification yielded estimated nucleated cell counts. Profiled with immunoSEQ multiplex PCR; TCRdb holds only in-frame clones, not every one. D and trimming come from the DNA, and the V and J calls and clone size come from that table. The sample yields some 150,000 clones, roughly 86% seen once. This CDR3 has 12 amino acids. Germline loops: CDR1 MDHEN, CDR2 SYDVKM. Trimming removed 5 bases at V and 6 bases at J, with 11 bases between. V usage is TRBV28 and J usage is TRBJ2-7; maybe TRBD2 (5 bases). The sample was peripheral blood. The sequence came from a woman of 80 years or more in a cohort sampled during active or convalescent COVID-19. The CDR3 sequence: CASSPREGEQYF. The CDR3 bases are TGTGCCAGCAGTCCTAGAGAGGGCGAGCAGTACTTC.